This T cell receptor beta chain was identified during a study of T cell repertoires in cytomegalovirus infection. Across the study: The authors used CMV epitopes that were HLA-C-restricted (recently identified) and HLA-B-restricted (well studied). Public TCR beta signatures marked donors with CMV infection and the matching HLA.

General observations from the study: HLA-C-restricted CMV clonotypes gave the most frequent clonotype in two of eight donors.

TCRdb independently ran MiXCR on the reads; one entry per CDR3 protein. The sample contains approximately 120,000 distinct CDR3 sequences, 25% to 35% of which appear only once. The germline gives CDR1 SGDLS, CDR2 YYNGEE. V lost 2 bases and J 4 bases, leaving 1 base between the germline ends. CDR3 length: 11 residues. This clonotype was detected only once. Its antigen is not known. The receptor's source is a human donor in good health (CMV status not recorded). Some clones in this sample may be carry-over from other donors' samples. This chain joins TRBV9 and TRBJ2-1; unclear D gene. This sample comprised CD8+ T cells from cultured PBMCs, obtained from culture after CMV antigen stimulation. The CDR3 loop is CASSVYNEQFF. CDR3 DNA: TGTGCCAGCAGCGTTTACAATGAGCAGTTCTTC.